These 22 T cell receptor beta chains were sequenced from one sample in a study of Ad26.COV2.S vaccination and SARS-CoV-2 variants. Some clones are missing from TCRdb's copy, which holds only in-frame ones; the method was immunoSEQ multiplex PCR. Among roughly 180,000 clones listed, roughly nine tenths were seen once. Sample: peripheral blood, taken after recovery from COVID-19. Source of these receptors: a human donor who had recovered from COVID-19.

This clone has just a few counts. The chain couples TRBV5-6 to TRBJ1-5; perhaps TRBD1 as D (5 bases). The CDR3 totals 13 residues. The V gene's germline CDR1 is SGHDT and CDR2 YYEEEE. V gave up 5 bases and J gave up 7 bases, with 13 bases separating them. Here the CDR3 reads CASSRGMGQPQHF. The CDR3 DNA reads TGTGCCAGCAGTCGGGGGATGGGGCAGCCCCAGCATTTT.

This clone appeared once. The gene calls are TRBV9 and TRBJ1-2, with D tentatively TRBD1 (6 bases). Germline V CDR1 and CDR2: SGDLS, YYNGEE. The CDR3 covers 15 residues. The V and J ends lost 4 bases and 5 bases respectively, with 18 bases between them. The CDR3 DNA reads as TGTGCCAGCAGCCCCCGTCGGGGGCAATCATATGGCTACACCTTC. It specifies CASSPRRGQSYGYTF.

J is TRBJ2-3 and V is TRBV6-2 or TRBV6-3; D not resolved. V was shortened by 4 bases and J by 3 bases, with 8 bases between the two germline ends. The CDR3 is 13 amino acids. Germline loops: CDR1 MNHEY, CDR2 SVGEGT. This CDR3 is CASSWLGTDTQYF. CDR3 sequence (DNA): TGTGCCAGCAGTTGGTTGGGAACAGATACGCAGTATTTT.

V is TRBV7-2 and J is TRBJ2-1; TRBD2 matches at 7 bases. Germline V lookup: CDR1 SGHTA, CDR2 FQGNSA. Germline trimming cut 2 bases from V and 4 bases from J; bases unmatched to any gene: 5. The CDR3 runs to 15 residues. CDR3 sequence reads: CASSLRAGMYNEQFF. The CDR3 DNA reads TGTGCCAGCAGCTTACGAGCGGGAATGTACAATGAGCAGTTCTTC. The entire variable domain, with the rest obtained from reference TRBV7-2 and TRBJ2-1, is as follows: GAGVSQSPSNKVTEKGKDVELRCDPISGHTALYWYRQSLGQGLEFLIYFQGNSAPDKSGLPSDRFSAERTGGSVSTLTIQRTQQEDSAVYLCASSLRAGMYNEQFFGPGTRLTVL.

The V and J genes are TRBV29-1 and TRBJ2-7, with D possibly matching TRBD2 (6 bases). Trimming took 4 bases from V and 6 from J, leaving 16 bases between them. The germline V gene has CDR1 SQVTM and CDR2 ANQGSEA. The CDR3 length is 13 residues. The DNA of the CDR3 is TGCAGCGTTGTGGGAGGTCACATTCCCGAGCAGTACTTC. This encodes CSVVGGHIPEQYF.

This chain joins TRBV18 and TRBJ1-5; possible D gene TRBD1, 5 bases. Germline V lookup: CDR1 KGHSH, CDR2 LQKENI. V was cut by 4 bases and J by 5 bases, with 9 bases left in between. CDR3 length equals 13 residues. Here the CDR3 DNA reads TGTGCCAGCTCACGCCGAGGGGATCAGCCCCAGCATTTT. Translated, it gives CASSRRGDQPQHF.

The CDR3 sequence is CASSMGVPSTDTQYF. CDR3 DNA sequence: TGTGCCAGCAGCATGGGGGTACCCAGCACAGATACGCAGTATTTT. The V call is TRBV13, the J call TRBJ2-3; D may correspond to TRBD1 or TRBD2 (5 bases each). The CDR3 sequence is 15 residues long. V dropped 5 bases and J dropped 0 bases, with 12 bases sitting between them. The germline V gene has CDR1 PRHDT and CDR2 FYEKMQ (reference sequence). Looking up the rest from reference TRBV13 and TRBJ2-3 gives the full variable domain: AAGVIQSPRHLIKEKRETATLKCYPIPRHDTVYWYQQGPGQDPQFLISFYEKMQSDKGSIPDRFSAQQFSDYHSELNMSSLELGDSALYFCASSMGVPSTDTQYFGPGTRLTVL.

The CDR3 is CASSQAVGGQYF. CDR3 coding DNA: TGTGCCAGCAGCCAGGCAGTGGGGGGCCAGTACTTC. The chain joins TRBV14 to TRBJ2-7; D possibly uses TRBD1 or TRBD2 (6 bases each). V lost 3 bases to trimming and J lost 10 bases, with 13 bases between them. The CDR3 covers 12 residues. Germline lookup yields CDR1 SGHDN and CDR2 FVKESK.

This chain connects TRBV10-3 to TRBJ2-3; no clear D. The CDR3 has 15 amino acids. Germline V CDR1 and CDR2: ENHRY, SYGVKD. Trimming left V 3 bases short and J 4 bases short, with 14 bases between. CDR3 sequence (DNA): TGTGCCATCAGTGATTCCGGAACCCTGGCAGATACGCAGTATTTT. Its protein is CAISDSGTLADTQYF.

The chain has TRBV7-9 and TRBJ2-1; TRBD2 matches at 10 bases. This CDR3 comprises 16 residues. J lost 3 bases, V lost 1 base, and 3 bases had no gene match. Germline V gene data show CDR1 as SEHNR and CDR2 as FQNEAQ (reference sequence). The CDR3 region is CASSLVLAGVYNEQFF. The DNA of the CDR3 is TGTGCCAGCAGCTTAGTCCTAGCGGGGGTCTACAATGAGCAGTTCTTC.

The J gene is TRBJ1-1, the V gene TRBV27; D remains ambiguous. The V end was cut by 2 bases, the J end by 8 bases, with 6 bases between. CDR3 length: 11 amino acids. Germline CDR1 reads MNHEY; CDR2 reads SMNVEV (reference sequence). Here the CDR3 reads CASSLGSEAFF. CDR3 DNA sequence: TGTGCCAGCAGTTTAGGCAGCGAAGCTTTCTTT.

This clone has just one count. The V and J genes are TRBV28 and TRBJ1-1; possibly TRBD1 for D (5 bases). The V and J ends lost 4 bases and 3 bases respectively, with 18 bases between them. From germline, CDR1 is MDHEN and CDR2 SYDVKM. This CDR3 region has 16 residues. The CDR3 region is CASSSPTGGRHTEAFF. For the CDR3, the DNA is TGTGCCAGCAGTTCCCCGACGGGGGGGAGGCACACTGAAGCTTTCTTT.

The rearrangement links TRBV19 to TRBJ1-5, with 8 nucleotides matching TRBD1. V gave up 5 bases and J gave up 2 bases; unmatched junction bases: 11. CDR1 is LNHDA, CDR2 SQIVND, per germline (reference sequence). The CDR3 sequence is 17 residues long. The CDR3 DNA reads TGTGCCAGTAGTTTAATCGGACAGGGAGGTCGCAATCAGCCCCAGCATTTT. It specifies CASSLIGQGGRNQPQHF.

The chain links TRBV5-8 to TRBJ1-2; 7 bases align to TRBD1. There are 14 residues in the CDR3. Germline assignment: CDR1 SGHTS and CDR2 YDEGEE. V was clipped by 5 bases and J by 7 bases; unmatched bases: 11. The CDR3 coding sequence is TGTGCCAGCAGACAAGACAGGGTTATTGCTGGCTACACCTTC. Its protein is CASRQDRVIAGYTF.

In this sample, this clone turned up a few times. The chain is built from TRBV5-1 and TRBJ1-1, with D perhaps TRBD1 (5 bases). In germline, CDR1 is SGHRS, CDR2 YFSETQ. The CDR3 runs 14 residues. The V and J ends lost 3 bases and 2 bases respectively, with 11 bases between them. CDR3 sequence reads: CASSYSDSNTEAFF. CDR3 coding DNA: TGCGCCAGCAGCTATTCTGACAGTAACACTGAAGCTTTCTTT.

The chain uses TRBV28 and TRBJ2-3; a weak D match, TRBD2 (6 bases). The CDR3 loop spans 14 amino acids. From germline, CDR1 is MDHEN and CDR2 SYDVKM. V lost 5 bases and J lost 6, with 15 bases in between. The chain's CDR3 is CASSASVPQDTQYF. The CDR3 DNA reads TGTGCCAGCAGTGCTAGCGTGCCTCAGGATACGCAGTATTTT.

The rearrangement links TRBV29-1 to TRBJ2-5; D is unclear. The CDR3 runs to 12 residues. CDR1 SQVTM and CDR2 ANQGSEA come from the germline V gene. Deletions cut 4 bases from V and 4 bases from J, with 10 bases between. DNA for the CDR3: TGCAGCGTTGGGACGGTGAGAGAGACCCAGTACTTC. Translating it yields CSVGTVRETQYF.

V and J are TRBV7-8 and TRBJ2-1; 10 bases agree with TRBD2. The CDR3 contains 15 residues. V shed 4 bases and J 4 bases; nucleotides not matched to a gene: 4. Germline CDR1 is SGHVS and CDR2 is FQNEAQ. The DNA of the CDR3 is TGTGCCAGCAGCTCTAGCGGGAGACAGTACAATGAGCAGTTCTTC. This sequence encodes CASSSSGRQYNEQFF.

CDR3 nucleotides: TGTGCCAGCAGCTTAGTAGGTACAGGACGGAACTACAATGAGCAGTTCTTC. It is translated as CASSLVGTGRNYNEQFF. The chain combines TRBV7-9 with TRBJ2-1; weak D call: TRBD1 (5 bases). CDR3 length: 17 amino acids. Per the germline V gene, CDR1 is SEHNR and CDR2 is FQNEAQ (reference sequence). V was shortened by 1 base and J by 3 bases, with 16 bases between the two germline ends.

The chain is built from TRBV4-1 and TRBJ2-7; TRBD2 matches at 14 bases. Germline trimming cut 4 bases from V and 5 bases from J; bases unmatched to any gene: 7. The CDR3 has 16 amino acids. Per germline, CDR1 MGHRA and CDR2 YSYEKL. This CDR3 reads CASSLRTSGGLNEQYF. The CDR3 DNA reads TGCGCCAGCAGCCTTCGGACTAGCGGGGGGCTCAACGAGCAGTACTTC.

In nucleotides, the CDR3 is TGTGCCAGCAGCGTTTCCGAGGGGACCTCTAGCCCCTCCTACGAGCAGTACTTC. Its protein is CASSVSEGTSSPSYEQYF. This chain connects TRBV7-3 to TRBJ2-7, with D perhaps given as TRBD1 or TRBD2 (5 bases each). CDR1 SGHTA and CDR2 FQGTGA come from the germline V gene. V was pared by 5 bases and J by 0 bases, with 23 bases between. The CDR3 is made up of 18 amino acids.

The chain links TRBV5-1 to TRBJ1-4, with D hard to call. CDR1 SGHRS and CDR2 YFSETQ come from the germline V gene. The ends were cut back, 4 bases at V and 5 bases at J, with 18 bases in the middle. The CDR3 loop spans 16 amino acids. The CDR3 reads CASSVGNEATNEKLFF. DNA of the CDR3: TGCGCCAGCAGCGTGGGGAATGAAGCCACGAATGAAAAACTGTTTTTT.